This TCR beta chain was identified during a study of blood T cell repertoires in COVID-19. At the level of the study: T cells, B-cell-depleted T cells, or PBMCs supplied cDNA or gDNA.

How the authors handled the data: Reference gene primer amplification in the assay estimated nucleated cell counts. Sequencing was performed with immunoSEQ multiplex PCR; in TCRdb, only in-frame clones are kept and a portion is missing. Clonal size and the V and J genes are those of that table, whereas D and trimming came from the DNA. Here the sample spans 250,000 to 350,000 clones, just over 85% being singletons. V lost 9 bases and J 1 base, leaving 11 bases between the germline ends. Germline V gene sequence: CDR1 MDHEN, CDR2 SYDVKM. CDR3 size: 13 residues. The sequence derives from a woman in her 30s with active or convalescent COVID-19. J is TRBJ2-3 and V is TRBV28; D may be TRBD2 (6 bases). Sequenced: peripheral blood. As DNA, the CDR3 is TGTGCCAGTTTGGGCGGGGGCACAGATACGCAGTATTTT. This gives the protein CASLGGGTDTQYF.